This T cell receptor beta chain came from a study of control samples from healthy donors and cancer patients. V dropped 4 bases and J dropped 1 base, with 16 bases sitting between them. In germline, CDR1 is SGHAT, CDR2 FQNNGV. This CDR3 is 16 amino acids long. Clones were sequenced by immunoSEQ multiplex PCR, and TCRdb holds only the in-frame ones, with some missing. The data hold over 150,000 clones, with under 95% observed a single time. The sequenced sample consisted of blood. This sequence joins TRBV11-2 and TRBJ1-1, with a possible D match to TRBD1 (6 bases). The sequence was obtained from a woman between 18 and 30 years old in good health. CDR3 coding DNA: TGTGCCAGCAGCTCGGTAGCGGACAGCGCGAACACTGAAGCTTTCTTT. Its protein product is CASSSVADSANTEAFF.